These 16 T cell receptor beta chains share one sample of origin, sequenced in a study of T cells in Graves' hyperthyroidism and ophthalmopathy. The source material, RNA transcripts, was used to amplify TCR beta CDR3 regions. The HTBI primer set was used in a first-round RT-PCR of the TCR CDR3. TCRdb called the multiplex PCR reads again in MiXCR, with one record for every CDR3 protein. Among about 250,000 distinct CDR3 sequences, about 20% were seen once, and the ten largest hold over 55%. The sequenced sample was blood. These receptors came from a man aged 25 to 40 with Graves' ophthalmopathy.

V is TRBV10-3 and J is TRBJ2-3, with 9 bases fitting TRBD1. V lost 10 bases and J lost 0; bases outside the gene matches: 11. The CDR3 extends over 16 amino acids. CDR1 and CDR2 (germline): ENHRY, SYGVKD. The CDR3 spells CATQGQGISSTDTQYF. CDR3 DNA: TGTGCCACACAGGGACAGGGAATTTCTAGCACAGATACGCAGTATTTT.

This clonotype was observed at least ten times. The gene calls are TRBV28 and TRBJ1-1; D not certain. Trimming pared 5 bases from V and 0 bases from J, leaving 13 bases between. Looked up from germline, CDR1 is MDHEN and CDR2 is SYDVKM. The CDR3 loop spans 15 amino acids. The CDR3: CASSEREALNTEAFF. The CDR3 bases are TGTGCCAGCAGTGAGCGGGAGGCCTTGAACACTGAAGCTTTCTTT.

This clonotype was observed many times. The V gene is TRBV28, the J gene TRBJ1-1, with TRBD1 matching over 7 bases. The CDR3 is 15 residues long. V shed 6 bases, J shed 1 base, and the junction held 8 bases outside the gene matches. The germline CDR1 and CDR2 sequences are MDHEN and SYDVKM. The CDR3 nucleotides read TGTGCCAGCAGCGCCTCGGGACAGAGGAACACTGAAGCTTTCTTT. Residues: CASSASGQRNTEAFF.

This clonotype was seen more than once but under ten times. J is TRBJ1-1 and V is TRBV20-1; no clear D. Germline CDR1 and CDR2: DFQATT and SNEGSKA (reference sequence). V lost 6 bases and J 0 bases, leaving 20 bases between the germline ends. CDR3 length equals 16 residues. The CDR3: CSAQEGSPFMNTEAFF. CDR3 DNA sequence: TGCAGTGCCCAAGAAGGCTCCCCGTTCATGAACACTGAAGCTTTCTTT.

The chain carries TRBV5-1 and TRBJ1-5, with D tentatively TRBD1 (6 bases). Trimming cost V 4 bases and J 0 bases, with 11 bases left between them. Germline V gene lookup returns CDR1 SGHRS and CDR2 YFSETQ. CDR3 length equals 15 residues. The CDR3 loop reads CASSPGHNSNQPQHF. Written as DNA, the CDR3 is TGCGCCAGCAGCCCGGGACACAATAGCAATCAGCCCCAGCATTTT.

This clonotype was counted ten times or more. The rearrangement uses TRBV18 and TRBJ2-7; D not certain. V lost 0 bases and J lost 3, with 12 bases in between. This CDR3 comprises 15 residues. Germline CDR1 and CDR2: KGHSH and LQKENI. The CDR3 protein is CASSPPLRTDYEQYF. The CDR3 nucleotides read TGTGCCAGCTCACCACCGTTGCGAACAGACTACGAGCAGTACTTC.

This chain joins TRBV7-3 and TRBJ2-1; D remains ambiguous. The CDR3 runs to 14 residues. V lost 2 bases to trimming and J lost 7 bases, with 12 bases between them. Germline values: CDR1 SGHTA, CDR2 FQGTGA. The CDR3 DNA is TGTGCCAGCAGCTTAGGTATCGTAGGGAATGAGCAGTTCTTC. Amino acid sequence: CASSLGIVGNEQFF.

This clonotype came up many times. The V gene is TRBV3-1, the J gene TRBJ1-1, with a possible D match to TRBD1 (6 bases). The CDR3 contains 14 residues. V lost 1 base and J 4 bases, leaving 10 bases between the germline ends. Germline V gene data show CDR1 as LGHDT and CDR2 as YNNKEL (reference sequence). In DNA form, the CDR3 reads TGTGCCAGCAGCCAAGGTGGGGGGCCCACTGAAGCTTTCTTT. It is translated as CASSQGGGPTEAFF.

The sample holds one count of this clonotype. The chain links TRBV28 to TRBJ2-7, with 9 bases fitting TRBD1. V shed 6 bases, J shed 2 bases, and the junction held 5 bases outside the gene matches. Germline V gene data show CDR1 as MDHEN and CDR2 as SYDVKM. CDR3 length: 14 residues. The CDR3 is CASRHGTGTYEQYF. CDR3 nucleotide sequence: TGTGCCAGCAGACATGGGACAGGGACCTACGAGCAGTACTTC.

This clonotype was seen many times. The CDR3 DNA follows: TGTGCCAGCAGCCGCAAGCCCGGAGCGGTCGAGCAGTACTTC. This codes for CASSRKPGAVEQYF. The chain employs TRBV3-1 and TRBJ2-7, with D possibly being TRBD2 (5 bases). Germline assignment: CDR1 LGHDT and CDR2 YNNKEL (reference sequence). This CDR3 comprises 14 residues. Trimming removed 4 bases from V and 6 bases from J, with 16 bases in between.

On this clonotype: At one of its ends the junction is not consistent with the germline gene, which may arise from a read error. The J gene is TRBJ1-1, the V gene TRBV14; TRBD1 agrees at 7 bases. In germline, CDR1 is SGHDN, CDR2 FVKESK. The CDR3 extends over 16 amino acids. The CDR3 protein is CACSQDLGQLNTEAFF. CDR3 nucleotides: TGTGCCTGCAGCCAGGACCTGGGACAGCTGAACACTGAAGCTTTCTTT.

CDR3 region: CASSFAGHTDTQYF. The CDR3 DNA reads as TGTGCCAGCAGTTTCGCGGGCCACACAGATACGCAGTATTTT. This sequence joins TRBV12-3 or TRBV12-4 and TRBJ2-3, with D perhaps matching TRBD2 (5 bases). Trimming removed 3 bases at V and 2 bases at J, with 9 bases between. The CDR3 is 14 residues long.

This clonotype was observed at least ten times. This chain joins TRBV3-1 and TRBJ2-7; D perhaps matches TRBD2 (6 bases). This CDR3 is 14 amino acids long. The V end lost 4 bases, the J end lost 3 bases, and 13 bases lay between the germline ends. The germline gives CDR1 LGHDT, CDR2 YNNKEL (reference sequence). CDR3 DNA sequence: TGTGCCAGCAGCCCCCGGGGGAACGGCTACGAGCAGTACTTC. This translates into CASSPRGNGYEQYF.

This clonotype was seen repeatedly, ten times or more. This chain joins TRBV6-1 and TRBJ2-3; 8 positions agree with TRBD1. Germline CDR1 MNHNS, CDR2 SASEGT. The CDR3 length is 15 residues. The V and J ends lost 6 bases and 2 bases, in that order; junction bases with no gene match: 7. This CDR3 reads CASRPQGDFTDTQYF. The CDR3 bases are TGTGCCAGCAGGCCACAGGGGGACTTCACAGATACGCAGTATTTT.

The sample holds many counts of this clonotype. The chain links TRBV2 to TRBJ1-1; D is perhaps TRBD1 (5 bases). CDR1 SNHLY and CDR2 FYNNEI come from the germline V gene. Trimming took 7 bases from V and 11 from J, leaving 26 bases between them. The CDR3 has 15 amino acids. CDR3 nucleotides: TGTGCCAGCACCGAACCGACGGTCGGGGCGCCGGGGGCTTTCTTT. It encodes CASTEPTVGAPGAFF. The variable domain in full, completed from reference TRBV2 and TRBJ1-1, reads EPEVTQTPSHQVTQMGQEVILRCVPISNHLYFYWYRQILGQKVEFLVSFYNNEISEKSEIFDDQFSVERPDGSNFTLKIRSTKLEDSAMYFCASTEPTVGAPGAFFGQGTRLTVV.

This sequence joins TRBV7-8 and TRBJ1-4; the D gene is possibly TRBD1 (5 bases). Germline V gene sequence: CDR1 SGHVS, CDR2 FQNEAQ. The CDR3 loop spans 12 amino acids. The germline V and J ends were trimmed by 5 bases and 10 bases, with 11 bases remaining between them. In nucleotides, the CDR3 is TGTGCCAGCAGCACACGGGGGGGAAAACTGTTTTTT. This gives the protein CASSTRGGKLFF.